This entry describes one TCR beta chain. Its antigen remains unknown. These data come from a study of Ad26.COV2.S vaccination and SARS-CoV-2 variants. Study overall: The study gave Ad26.COV2.S intramuscularly, once or twice 56 days apart.

The study, taken as a whole, reports: The study found higher spike-specific TCR breadth in vaccine than placebo recipients. Total T cell responses may have been underestimated by the TCR breadth and depth analyses. Those who received vaccine or placebo ended up with similar non-spike TCR breadth.

Treatment specified: around 19 received Ad26.COV2.S at low or high dose, single or two shots; several received placebo; per-sample allocation not given. Samples came from day 63 after the first vaccine or placebo injection. V lost 1 base and J 0 bases, leaving 20 bases between the germline ends. The CDR3 runs to 19 residues. Germline loops: CDR1 SGHRS, CDR2 YFSETQ. Using immunoSEQ multiplex PCR, the repertoire was profiled, and TCRdb retains in-frame clones only, with some absent. The sample consists of under 550,000 clones, roughly 90% of them appearing once. The chain has TRBV5-1 and TRBJ2-1, with D unresolved. The specimen was peripheral blood, collected in a trial of Ad26.COV2.S vaccine versus placebo. The sequence came from a person between 18 and 59 years old who received the Ad26.COV2.S COVID-19 vaccine or a placebo. The CDR3 here is CASSLIAHSMGSSYNEQFF. The CDR3 nucleotides are TGCGCCAGCAGCTTGATTGCCCATTCGATGGGTTCCTCCTACAATGAGCAGTTCTTC.